This T cell receptor (beta chain) was documented in a study of cytomegalovirus exposure and HLA in healthy donors. Generated by immunoSEQ multiplex PCR, the TCRdb table keeps only in-frame clones and is missing some. Here the sample spans over 100,000 clones, 88% being singletons. Germline trimming cut 1 base from V and 5 bases from J; bases unmatched to any gene: 5. Germline lookup yields CDR1 MNHEY and CDR2 SVGAGI. This CDR3 has 16 residues. This clonotype originated in a woman between 18 and 30 years old in good health and CMV-seropositive. What was sequenced was PBMCs. The V call is TRBV6-5, the J call TRBJ2-2, with 9 positions matching TRBD2. In nucleotides, the CDR3 is TGTGCCAGCAGTTACTTCAGCGGGGGGCCTACCGGGGAGCTGTTTTTT. It codes for CASSYFSGGPTGELFF.